The rows below give T cell receptor beta chains drawn from one sample of a study of shared clonotypes between healthy human individuals. Some clones are missing from TCRdb's copy, which holds only in-frame ones; the method was immunoSEQ multiplex PCR. The table includes 850,000 to 1,100,000 clones, 77% detected once. The sample taken for sequencing was memory CD4+ T cells from PBMCs. These receptors came from a man younger than 35 in good health. Some clones in this sample may be carry-over from other donors' samples. The CDR3 runs from the conserved cysteine through the conserved F or W. The D gene is left open where the match is weak. Size is stated for part of the rows, as once, few or many counts, or as a class when the clone is expanded.

TRBV7-9	TRBD1	TRBJ2-3	.	15	CASSSYRGPTDTQYF	TGTGCCAGCAGCTCGTACAGGGGGCCCACAGATACGCAGTATTTT
TRBV7-9	TRBD1	TRBJ1-4	.	15	CASSSRDRVKEKLFF	TGTGCCAGCAGCTCCCGGGACAGGGTTAAGGAAAAACTGTTTTTT
TRBV5-1	TRBD2	TRBJ2-5	.	14	CASSFTAGVETQYF	TGCGCCAGCAGCTTCACAGCGGGAGTGGAGACCCAGTACTTC
TRBV20-1	.	TRBJ2-3	many	11	CSAGVTDTQYF	TGCAGTGCTGGGGTCACAGATACGCAGTATTTT
TRBV2	TRBD1	TRBJ1-2	.	13	CASSVRQGDGYTF	TGTGCCAGCAGTGTGAGACAGGGAGATGGCTACACCTTC
TRBV7-3	TRBD1	TRBJ2-1	.	14	CASTPGTGGDEQFF	TGTGCCAGCACCCCAGGGACAGGGGGCGATGAGCAGTTCTTC
TRBV7-2	.	TRBJ2-7	.	12	CASSLREDEQYF	TGTGCCAGCAGCTTAAGGGAAGACGAGCAGTACTTC
TRBV5-5	.	TRBJ1-4	.	14	CASSLARPSEVLFF	TGTGCCAGCAGCTTGGCCAGGCCGTCCGAAGTACTGTTTTTT
TRBV5-4	TRBD2	TRBJ2-5	few	15	CASSDSRRELETQYF	TGTGCCAGCAGCGACTCTCGGCGGGAGCTCGAGACCCAGTACTTC
TRBV11-2	TRBD2	TRBJ2-3	few	19	CASSSYVKGLADRTDTQYF	TGTGCCAGCAGCTCGTATGTAAAGGGACTAGCGGACCGCACAGATACGCAGTATTTT
TRBV7-9	TRBD2	TRBJ2-1	few	16	CASSPSGGRALNEQFF	TGTGCCAGCAGCCCCTCAGGCGGGAGGGCCCTCAATGAGCAGTTCTTC
TRBV18	TRBD1	TRBJ1-3	.	16	CASSPMTGLSGNTIYF	TGTGCCAGCTCACCCATGACAGGGCTCTCTGGAAACACCATATATTTT
TRBV5-1	TRBD1	TRBJ2-3	.	14	CASSPGTGGDTQYF	TGCGCCAGCAGCCCCGGGACAGGGGGAGATACGCAGTATTTT
TRBV29-1	.	TRBJ2-4	.	13	CSVVGGTGNIQYF	TGCAGCGTAGTAGGCGGGACGGGGAACATTCAGTACTTC
TRBV7-2	.	TRBJ2-3	.	15	CASSGGPMGTDTQYF	TGTGCCAGCAGCGGGGGGCCGATGGGCACAGATACGCAGTATTTT
TRBV5-1	.	TRBJ2-3	.	16	CASSLEVLQGTDTQYF	TGCGCCAGCAGCTTGGAGGTCCTGCAGGGCACAGATACGCAGTATTTT
TRBV7-9	TRBD2	TRBJ2-3	few	14	CASSSSGSTDTQYF	TGTGCCAGCAGCTCTAGCGGTAGCACAGATACGCAGTATTTT
TRBV27	.	TRBJ2-1	many	12	CASRTSYNEQFF	TGTGCCAGCAGGACCTCCTACAATGAGCAGTTCTTC
TRBV27	TRBD1	TRBJ2-7	once	15	CASRRQGADSYEQYF	TGTGCCAGCAGAAGACAGGGGGCGGACTCCTACGAGCAGTACTTC
TRBV28	TRBD1	TRBJ2-4	.	17	CASSKAGTGGAKNIQYF	TGTGCCAGCAGTAAGGCCGGGACAGGGGGCGCCAAAAACATTCAGTACTTC
TRBV30	.	TRBJ1-1	.	12	CALDGESLKAFF	TGTGCCCTGGACGGTGAGTCCTTGAAAGCTTTCTTT
TRBV28	.	TRBJ1-2	.	13	CASSPLRVGGYTF	TGTGCCAGCAGTCCGCTCCGGGTAGGAGGCTACACCTTC
TRBV28	TRBD1	TRBJ2-6	.	14	CASTLPGQRNVLTF	TGTGCCAGCACCTTACCGGGACAGAGGAACGTCCTGACTTTC
TRBV4-3	.	TRBJ1-1	.	12	CASSLGRGEAFF	TGCGCCAGCAGCCTAGGGCGGGGAGAAGCTTTCTTT
TRBV7-2	TRBD1	TRBJ1-3	once	16	CASSLDRGRPGNTIYF	TGTGCCAGCAGCTTAGACAGGGGGCGGCCTGGAAACACCATATATTTT
TRBV5-1	TRBD1	TRBJ2-5	few	14	CASSFQGDGETQYF	TGCGCCAGCAGCTTCCAGGGGGACGGGGAGACCCAGTACTTC
TRBV7-2	TRBD1	TRBJ1-2	many	14	CASSPRGQYRGYTF	TGTGCCAGCAGCCCAAGGGGGCAGTATAGGGGCTACACCTTC
TRBV5-8	.	TRBJ2-2	.	14	CASSFGYGTGELFF	TGTGCCAGCAGCTTTGGGTATGGCACCGGGGAGCTGTTTTTT
TRBV6-6	.	TRBJ1-1	.	15	CASSYAGSMNTEAFF	TGTGCCAGCAGTTACGCAGGATCCATGAACACTGAAGCTTTCTTT
TRBV2	TRBD1	TRBJ2-1	.	14	CASSGWGQGDEQFF	TGTGCCAGCAGTGGATGGGGACAGGGAGATGAGCAGTTCTTC
TRBV2	TRBD1	TRBJ1-2	.	14	CASRVYRDSGGYTF	TGTGCCAGCAGAGTCTACCGGGACAGCGGTGGCTACACCTTC
TRBV18	.	TRBJ2-7	.	14	CASSPPSRGYEQYF	TGTGCCAGCTCACCACCATCGAGGGGGTACGAGCAGTACTTC
TRBV28	TRBD1	TRBJ1-5	few	15	CASSRTGLGNQPQHF	TGTGCCAGCAGTAGGACAGGGCTGGGCAATCAGCCCCAGCATTTT
TRBV28	.	TRBJ1-5	.	12	CASWAGGQPQHF	TGTGCCAGTTGGGCGGGGGGTCAGCCCCAGCATTTT
TRBV28	.	TRBJ1-1	few	13	CASSLVEGIEAFF	TGTGCCAGCAGCCTTGTAGAGGGTATCGAAGCTTTCTTT
TRBV15	.	TRBJ2-5	.	14	CATSRGEIQETQYF	TGTGCCACCAGCAGAGGGGAAATTCAAGAGACCCAGTACTTC